This T cell receptor (beta chain) was sequenced in a study of T cells in Graves' hyperthyroidism and ophthalmopathy. Study as a whole: Sampling of peripheral blood happened at initial diagnosis, prior to any treatment.

This clonotype was observed many times. Antigen specificity is unknown. Study observations and caveats: Clonotypes that were expanded in thyroid above 0.001 mostly appeared in blood too.

The CDR3 sequence is 14 residues long. Trimming stripped 5 bases from V and 12 bases from J, with 22 bases between. CDR1 and CDR2 (germline): MDHEN, SYDVKM. Regions amplified from RNA transcripts were the TCR beta CDR3 regions. Carried out on the TCR CDR3, a first-round RT-PCR used the HTBI primer set. TCRdb used MiXCR to reprocess the multiplex PCR reads, holding one entry per CDR3 protein. The sample lists approximately 600,000 distinct CDR3 sequences, approximately 14% occurring once. For ophthalmopathy patients, the Clinical Activity Score was at least 3 and the NOSPECS grade at least 4; duration was under 3 months.

This receptor was obtained from a woman younger than 30 with Graves' ophthalmopathy. The specimen sequenced was blood. The chain uses TRBV28 and TRBJ1-1; D possibly corresponds to TRBD1 (5 bases). The CDR3 sequence: CASSALLSRDLSFF. CDR3 nucleotide sequence: TGTGCCAGCAGTGCCCTTCTTTCCAGGGATCTTTCTTTCTTT.